These T cell receptor beta chains were read from a single sample in a study of beta chain features in type 1 diabetes. Profiling relied on immunoSEQ multiplex PCR, and the TCRdb table lists in-frame clones only, not all of them. The repertoire holds some 45,000 clones, with 65% to 70% as singletons. Sequenced: Tregs from blood. The receptors stem from a woman aged 18-30 years with type 1 diabetes. The CDR3 runs from the conserved cysteine through the conserved F or W. A D gene is named only where the DNA matches it firmly. Clone size is stated in some rows and not others, as once, few, many or a class when expanded.

clone size,J gene,V gene,D gene,CDR3 protein,CDR3 DNA
-,TRBJ2-1,TRBV28,TRBD2,CASSLAHSGKYNEQFF,TGTGCCAGCAGTTTGGCCCATAGCGGGAAGTACAATGAGCAGTTCTTC
-,TRBJ2-3,TRBV5-4,-,CASSLGGWGADTQYF,TGTGCCAGCAGCTTGGGTGGATGGGGGGCAGATACGCAGTATTTT
-,TRBJ2-1,TRBV20-1,-,CSAGDSNEQFF,TGCAGTGCTGGCGACAGCAATGAGCAGTTCTTC
-,TRBJ2-1,TRBV18,TRBD2,CASSPGTTHREQFF,TGTGCCAGCTCACCAGGGACTACCCATCGGGAGCAGTTCTTC
-,TRBJ2-3,TRBV4-3,-,CASSQDTRAGPYSTDTQYF,TGCGCCAGCAGCCAAGATACAAGGGCGGGACCTTATAGCACAGATACGCAGTATTTT
-,TRBJ2-2,TRBV4-3,-,CASSPEPAGQLAGELFF,TGCGCCAGCAGCCCCGAACCCGCGGGACAGTTAGCCGGGGAGCTGTTTTTT
-,TRBJ1-4,TRBV19,TRBD1,CASIGGQVGEKLFF,TGTGCCAGTATCGGGGGACAGGTCGGTGAAAAACTGTTTTTT
-,TRBJ2-7,TRBV27,-,CASSLSSGLGQYF,TGTGCCAGCAGTTTATCGTCGGGGTTGGGCCAGTACTTC
-,TRBJ2-5,TRBV18,-,CASSPPGGETQYF,TGTGCCAGCTCACCCCCAGGAGGGGAGACCCAGTACTTC
few,TRBJ2-3,TRBV7-2,-,CASSLAPTDTQYF,TGTGCCAGCAGCTTAGCCCCGACAGATACGCAGTATTTT
-,TRBJ1-1,TRBV7-9,-,CASSETGSTEAFF,TGTGCCAGCAGCGAGACAGGAAGCACTGAAGCTTTCTTT
-,TRBJ1-1,TRBV9,-,CASSLEQGWGTEAFF,TGTGCCAGCAGCCTTGAACAGGGCTGGGGTACTGAAGCTTTCTTT
-,TRBJ1-5,TRBV18,TRBD1,CASSSGTGNQPQHF,TGTGCCAGCTCATCTGGGACAGGGAATCAGCCCCAGCATTTT
-,TRBJ1-1,TRBV7-9,-,CASSLRTAMNTEAFF,TGTGCCAGCAGCTTACGGACAGCTATGAACACTGAAGCTTTCTTT
-,TRBJ2-7,TRBV19,TRBD1,CASSSTGGSTYEQYF,TGTGCCAGTAGCTCGACAGGGGGCAGCACCTACGAGCAGTACTTC
-,TRBJ2-3,TRBV4-3,TRBD2,CASSQVTSNTDTQYF,TGCGCCAGCAGCCAAGTGACTAGCAACACAGATACGCAGTATTTT
-,TRBJ1-1,TRBV12-5,-,CASGLVRGGIPTWWNTEAFF,TGTGCTAGTGGTTTGGTACGGGGGGGGATCCCTACCTGGTGGAACACTGAAGCTTTCTTT
few,TRBJ2-2,TRBV4-3,-,CASSQDWGFGPGELFF,TGCGCCAGCAGCCAAGATTGGGGCTTTGGGCCCGGGGAGCTGTTTTTT
few,TRBJ1-3,TRBV29-1,TRBD1,CSVEDRTGGPDTIYF,TGCAGCGTTGAAGATCGAACAGGGGGCCCAGACACCATATATTTT
-,TRBJ1-2,TRBV7-2,-,CASSLGAGNGYTF,TGTGCCAGCAGCTTAGGTGCGGGGAACGGCTACACCTTC
-,TRBJ2-7,TRBV9,-,CASSVNGAGYEQYF,TGTGCCAGCAGCGTGAACGGCGCGGGTTACGAGCAGTACTTC
-,TRBJ1-1,TRBV11-2,-,CASSSSGVTEAFF,TGTGCCAGCAGCTCCTCGGGGGTCACTGAAGCTTTCTTT
-,TRBJ2-5,TRBV19,-,CASSIALASPETQYF,TGTGCCAGTAGTATAGCTTTGGCTAGTCCGGAGACCCAGTACTTC
few,TRBJ2-7,TRBV7-2,-,CASSLATEYEQYF,TGTGCCAGCAGCTTAGCGACAGAATACGAGCAGTACTTC
-,TRBJ2-7,TRBV5-5,TRBD2,CASSRLAVYEQYF,TGTGCCAGCAGCCGACTAGCGGTCTACGAGCAGTACTTC
-,TRBJ2-7,TRBV19,-,CASSHRNYEQYF,TGTGCCAGTAGCCACAGGAATTACGAGCAGTACTTC
-,TRBJ1-6,TRBV5-4,TRBD1,CASAPGTVNSPLHF,TGTGCCAGCGCGCCCGGGACAGTTAATTCACCCCTCCACTTT
once,TRBJ2-5,TRBV11-2,-,CASSLGPEETQYF,TGTGCCAGCAGCTTAGGGCCAGAAGAGACCCAGTACTTC